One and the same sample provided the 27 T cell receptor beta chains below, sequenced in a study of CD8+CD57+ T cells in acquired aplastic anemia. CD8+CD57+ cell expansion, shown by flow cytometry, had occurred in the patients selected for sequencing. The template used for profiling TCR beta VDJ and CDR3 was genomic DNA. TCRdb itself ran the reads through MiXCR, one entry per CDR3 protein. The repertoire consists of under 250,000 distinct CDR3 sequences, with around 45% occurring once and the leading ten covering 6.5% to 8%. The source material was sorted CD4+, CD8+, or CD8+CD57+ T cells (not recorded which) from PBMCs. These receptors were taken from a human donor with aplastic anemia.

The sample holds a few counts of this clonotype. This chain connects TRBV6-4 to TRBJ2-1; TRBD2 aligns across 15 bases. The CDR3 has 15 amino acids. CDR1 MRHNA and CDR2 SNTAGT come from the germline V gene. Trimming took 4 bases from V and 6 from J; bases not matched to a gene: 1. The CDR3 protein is CASSGTSGGANEQFF. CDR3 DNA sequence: TGTGCCAGCAGTGGGACTAGCGGGGGGGCCAATGAGCAGTTCTTC.

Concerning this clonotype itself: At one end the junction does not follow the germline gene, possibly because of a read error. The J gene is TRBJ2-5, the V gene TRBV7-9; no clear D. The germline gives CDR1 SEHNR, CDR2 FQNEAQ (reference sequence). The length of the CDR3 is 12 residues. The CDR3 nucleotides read TGTGCCAGCAGCCCAGACCTCGGAAGGAAGGCTTGG. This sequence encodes CASSPDLGRKAW.

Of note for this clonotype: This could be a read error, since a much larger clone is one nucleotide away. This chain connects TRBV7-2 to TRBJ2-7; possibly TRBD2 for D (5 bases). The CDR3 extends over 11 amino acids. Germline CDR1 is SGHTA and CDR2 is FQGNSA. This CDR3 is CASRGSYGQYF. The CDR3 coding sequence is TGTGCCAGCAGAGGGAGCTACGGGCAGTACTTC.

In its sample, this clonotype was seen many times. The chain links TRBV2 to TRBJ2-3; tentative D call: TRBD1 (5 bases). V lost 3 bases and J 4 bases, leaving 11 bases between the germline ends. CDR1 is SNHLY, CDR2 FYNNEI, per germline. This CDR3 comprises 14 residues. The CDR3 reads CASSEPRAADTQYF. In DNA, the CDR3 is TGTGCCAGCAGTGAGCCCAGGGCGGCAGATACGCAGTATTTT. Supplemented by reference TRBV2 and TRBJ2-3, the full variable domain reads EPEVTQTPSHQVTQMGQEVILRCVPISNHLYFYWYRQILGQKVEFLVSFYNNEISEKSEIFDDQFSVERPDGSNFTLKIRSTKLEDSAMYFCASSEPRAADTQYFGPGTRLTVL.

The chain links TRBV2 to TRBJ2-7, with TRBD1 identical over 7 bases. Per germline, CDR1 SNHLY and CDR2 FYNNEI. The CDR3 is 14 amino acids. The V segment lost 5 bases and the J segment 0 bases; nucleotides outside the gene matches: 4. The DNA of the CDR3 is TGTGCCAGCAGTAACAGGGGTAACTCCTACGAGCAGTACGTC. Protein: CASSNRGNSYEQYV.

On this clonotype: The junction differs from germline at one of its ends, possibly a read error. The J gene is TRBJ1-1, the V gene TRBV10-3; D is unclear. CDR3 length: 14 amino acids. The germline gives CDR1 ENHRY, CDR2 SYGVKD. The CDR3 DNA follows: TGTGCCAGCAGTTGGCGGCCCCTGAACACTGAAGCTTTCTTT. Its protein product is CASSWRPLNTEAFF.

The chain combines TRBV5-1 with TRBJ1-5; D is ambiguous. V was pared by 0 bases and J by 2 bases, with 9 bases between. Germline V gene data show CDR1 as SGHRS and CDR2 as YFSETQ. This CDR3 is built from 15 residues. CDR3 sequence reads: CASSLEGIGNQPQHF. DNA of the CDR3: TGCGCCAGCAGCTTGGAAGGCATCGGCAATCAGCCCCAGCATTTT.

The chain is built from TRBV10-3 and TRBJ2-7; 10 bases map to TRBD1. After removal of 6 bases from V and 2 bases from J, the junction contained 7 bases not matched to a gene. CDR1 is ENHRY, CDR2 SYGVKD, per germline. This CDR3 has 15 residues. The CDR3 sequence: CAISPGQGGAYEQYF. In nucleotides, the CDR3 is TGTGCCATCAGCCCTGGACAGGGGGGCGCCTACGAGCAGTACTTC.

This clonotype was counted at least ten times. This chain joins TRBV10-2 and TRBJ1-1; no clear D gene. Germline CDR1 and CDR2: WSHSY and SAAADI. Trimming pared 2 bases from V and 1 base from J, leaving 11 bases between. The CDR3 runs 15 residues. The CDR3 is CASSEVFSANTEAFF. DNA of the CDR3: TGCGCCAGCAGTGAGGTATTTTCGGCGAACACTGAAGCTTTCTTT.

The DNA of the CDR3 is TGCAGTGCTTGGACAGTGGACGGAAACACCATATATTTT. It encodes CSAWTVDGNTIYF. This chain joins TRBV20-1 and TRBJ1-3, with a weak D call TRBD1 (6 bases). The CDR3 consists of 13 residues. V was trimmed by 5 bases and J by 4 bases, leaving 12 bases between them. The V gene's germline CDR1 is DFQATT and CDR2 SNEGSKA (reference sequence).

The CDR3 region has the DNA TGTGCCAGCAGTCTTACAGGGAAGCGGAGCACCTTC. Translating gives CASSLTGKRSTF. The rearrangement links TRBV6-5 to TRBJ1-2; tentative D call: TRBD1 (6 bases). CDR3 length: 12 amino acids. CDR1 is MNHEY and CDR2 is SVGAGI in the germline V gene. V lost 5 bases and J lost 13, with 17 bases in between.

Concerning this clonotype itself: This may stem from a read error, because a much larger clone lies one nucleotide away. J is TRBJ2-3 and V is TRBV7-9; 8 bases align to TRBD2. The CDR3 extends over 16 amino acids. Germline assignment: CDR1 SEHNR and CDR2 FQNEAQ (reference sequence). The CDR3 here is CASSLGRGGVTDAQYF. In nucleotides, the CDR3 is TGTGCCAGCAGCTTAGGTCGGGGGGGCGTCACAGATGCGCAGTATTTT.

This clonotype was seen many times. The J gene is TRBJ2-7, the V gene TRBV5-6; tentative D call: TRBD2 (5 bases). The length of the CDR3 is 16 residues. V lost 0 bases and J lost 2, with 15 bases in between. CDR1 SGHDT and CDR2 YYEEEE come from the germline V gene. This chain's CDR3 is CASSLAVAGLTYEQYF. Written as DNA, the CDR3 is TGTGCCAGCAGCTTGGCGGTGGCGGGCTTAACCTACGAGCAGTACTTC. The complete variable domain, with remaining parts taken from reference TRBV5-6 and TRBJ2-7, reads DAGVTQSPTHLIKTRGQQVTLRCSPKSGHDTVSWYQQALGQGPQFIFQYYEEEERQRGNFPDRFSGHQFPNYSSELNVNALLLGDSALYLCASSLAVAGLTYEQYFGPGTRLTVT.

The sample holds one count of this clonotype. CDR3 residues: CASSELGGGGTDTQYF. CDR3 DNA sequence: TGTGCCAGCAGTGAACTAGGAGGGGGTGGAACAGATACGCAGTATTTT. The rearrangement links TRBV25-1 to TRBJ2-3; perhaps D is TRBD1 or TRBD2 (6 bases each). V lost 2 bases and J lost 3, with 15 bases in between. The CDR3 has 16 residues. Looked up from germline, CDR1 is MGHDK and CDR2 is SYGVNS.

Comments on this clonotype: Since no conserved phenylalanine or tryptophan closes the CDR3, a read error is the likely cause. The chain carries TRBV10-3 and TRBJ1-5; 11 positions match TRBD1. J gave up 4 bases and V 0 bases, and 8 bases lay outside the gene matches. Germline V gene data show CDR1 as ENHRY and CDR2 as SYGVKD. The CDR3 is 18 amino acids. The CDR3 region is CAISESRGGTGGNQPQHS. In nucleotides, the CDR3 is TGTGCCATCAGTGAGTCGAGGGGCGGGACAGGGGGAAATCAGCCCCAGCATTCT.

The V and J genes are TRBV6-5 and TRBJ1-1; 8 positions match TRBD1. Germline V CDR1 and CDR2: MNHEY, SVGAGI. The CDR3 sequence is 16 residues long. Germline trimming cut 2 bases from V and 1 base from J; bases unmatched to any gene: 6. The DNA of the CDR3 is TGTGCCAGCAGTTACGACACTGGACAGGGGAACACTGAAGCTTTCTTT. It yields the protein CASSYDTGQGNTEAFF.

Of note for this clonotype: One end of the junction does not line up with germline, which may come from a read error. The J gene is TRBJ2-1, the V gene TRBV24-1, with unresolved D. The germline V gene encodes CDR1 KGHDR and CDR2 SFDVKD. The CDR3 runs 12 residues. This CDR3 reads CASSWKGYEQFF. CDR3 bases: TGTGCCAGCAGTTGGAAGGGTTATGAGCAGTTCTTC.

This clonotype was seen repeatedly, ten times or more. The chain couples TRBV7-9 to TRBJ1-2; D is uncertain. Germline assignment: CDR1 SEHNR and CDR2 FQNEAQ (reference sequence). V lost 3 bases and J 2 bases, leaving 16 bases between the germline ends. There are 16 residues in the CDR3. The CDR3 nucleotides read TGTGCCAGCAGCTTGGAAGTCCCCCCGTACAACTATGGCTACACCTTC. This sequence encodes CASSLEVPPYNYGYTF.

The DNA of the CDR3 is TGTGCCAGCAGTTTCAACAGGAACTATGGCTACACCTTC. Its protein is CASSFNRNYGYTF. The chain uses TRBV28 and TRBJ1-2, with a possible D match to TRBD1 (5 bases). There are 13 residues in the CDR3. Per the germline V gene, CDR1 is MDHEN and CDR2 is SYDVKM. V shed 3 bases and J shed 2 bases, with 7 bases lying between them.

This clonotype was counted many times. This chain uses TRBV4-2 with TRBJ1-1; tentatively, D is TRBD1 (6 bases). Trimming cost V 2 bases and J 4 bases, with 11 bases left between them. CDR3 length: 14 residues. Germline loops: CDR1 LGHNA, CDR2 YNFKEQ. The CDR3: CASSQRGPGTEAFF. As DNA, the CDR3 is TGTGCCAGCAGCCAACGGGGGCCCGGCACTGAAGCTTTCTTT.

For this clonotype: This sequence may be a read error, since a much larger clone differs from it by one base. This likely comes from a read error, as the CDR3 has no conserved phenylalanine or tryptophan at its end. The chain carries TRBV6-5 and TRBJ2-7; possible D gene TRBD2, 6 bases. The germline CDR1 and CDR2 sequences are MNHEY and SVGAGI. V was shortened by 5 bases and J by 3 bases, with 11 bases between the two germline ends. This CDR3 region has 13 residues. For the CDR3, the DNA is TGTGCCAGCAGTATTAGCGGATACTACGAGCAGTACCTC. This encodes CASSISGYYEQYL.

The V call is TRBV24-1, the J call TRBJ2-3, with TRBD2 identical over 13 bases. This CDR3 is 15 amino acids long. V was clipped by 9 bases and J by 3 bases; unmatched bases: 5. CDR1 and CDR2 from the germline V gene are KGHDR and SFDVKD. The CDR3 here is CATSRTSGSTDTQYF. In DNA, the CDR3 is TGTGCCACCTCTAGGACTAGCGGGAGTACAGATACGCAGTATTTT.

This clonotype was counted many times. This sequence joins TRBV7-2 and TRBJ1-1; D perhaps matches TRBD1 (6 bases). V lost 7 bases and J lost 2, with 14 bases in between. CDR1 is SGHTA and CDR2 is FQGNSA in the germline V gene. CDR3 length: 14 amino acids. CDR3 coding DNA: TGTGCCAGCACCAGTGACAGGATCAACACTGAAGCTTTCTTT. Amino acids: CASTSDRINTEAFF.

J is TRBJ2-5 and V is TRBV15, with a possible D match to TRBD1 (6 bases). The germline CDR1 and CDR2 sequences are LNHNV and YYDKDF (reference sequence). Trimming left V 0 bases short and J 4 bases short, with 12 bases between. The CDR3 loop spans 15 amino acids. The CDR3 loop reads CATSRDSGEVETQYF. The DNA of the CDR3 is TGTGCCACCAGCAGAGATTCAGGGGAAGTAGAGACCCAGTACTTC.

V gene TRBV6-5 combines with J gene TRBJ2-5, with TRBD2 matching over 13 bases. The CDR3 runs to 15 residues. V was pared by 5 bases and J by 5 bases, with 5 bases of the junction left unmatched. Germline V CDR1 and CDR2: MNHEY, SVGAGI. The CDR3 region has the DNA TGTGCCAGCAGTCGACTAGCGGGAGGCTACGAGACCCAGTACTTC. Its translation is CASSRLAGGYETQYF.

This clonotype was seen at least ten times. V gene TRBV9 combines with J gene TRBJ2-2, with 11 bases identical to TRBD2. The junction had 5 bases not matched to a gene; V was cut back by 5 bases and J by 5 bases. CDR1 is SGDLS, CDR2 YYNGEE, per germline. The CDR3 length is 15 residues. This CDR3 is CASRGSSGRTGELFF. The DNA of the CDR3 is TGTGCCAGCAGAGGGTCTAGCGGGAGGACCGGGGAGCTGTTTTTT.

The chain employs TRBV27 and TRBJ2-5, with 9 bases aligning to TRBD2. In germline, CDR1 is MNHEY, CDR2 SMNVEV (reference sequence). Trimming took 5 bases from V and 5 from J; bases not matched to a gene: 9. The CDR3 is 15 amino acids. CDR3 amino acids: CASSTLAGAEETQYF. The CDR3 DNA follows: TGTGCCAGCAGTACTTTAGCGGGAGCGGAGGAGACCCAGTACTTC.